A single sample is the source of the 14 T cell receptor beta chains below, sequenced in a study of T cells expressing NK-cell markers. TCRdb reprocessed the 5' RACE reads; each CDR3 protein has one entry and no DNA is given. This sample's table has about 460,000 distinct CDR3 sequences. Sequencing was done on a sample of blood T cells: a sorted CD56 or NKG2C T cell subset, CD4+ or CD8+ T cells, or bulk PBMC T cells (not recorded which). The receptors derive from a woman aged 45 to 65 in good health.

The genes are TRBV7-9 and TRBJ2-2; TCRdb selects TRBD1, and the lack of DNA leaves this call unchecked. CDR1 and CDR2 (germline): SEHNR, FQNEAQ (reference sequence). The CDR3 totals 15 residues. CDR3: CASSFQGTYTGELFF. Drawing the rest from reference TRBV7-9 and TRBJ2-2, the complete variable domain is DTGVSQNPRHKITKRGQNVTFRCDPISEHNRLYWYRQTLGQGPEFLTYFQNEAQLEKSRLLSDRFSAERPKGSFSTLEIQRTEQGDSAMYLCASSFQGTYTGELFFGEGSRLTVL.

The rearrangement uses TRBV24-1 and TRBJ2-1; TCRdb's assignment of TRBD1 cannot be checked, as there is no DNA. Germline V CDR1 and CDR2: KGHDR, SFDVKD. The CDR3 consists of 14 residues. This CDR3 reads CATSDERGSDEQFF.

The chain has TRBV19 and TRBJ2-5; the TRBD2 assignment by TCRdb is unverifiable without DNA. Per the germline V gene, CDR1 is LNHDA and CDR2 is SQIVND (reference sequence). CDR3 size: 14 residues. The CDR3 sequence: CASSVRAGIETQYF.

The genes are TRBV20-1 and TRBJ2-7; TCRdb's D gene call, TRBD1, goes unchecked for lack of DNA. The CDR3 has 14 amino acids. Germline CDR1 and CDR2: DFQATT and SNEGSKA (reference sequence). The CDR3: CSAVGQFNFYEQYF.

J is TRBJ2-1 and V is TRBV7-9; TCRdb reports TRBD2, a call that lacks DNA to check it against. CDR1 SEHNR and CDR2 FQNEAQ come from the germline V gene (reference sequence). This CDR3 region has 16 residues. CDR3 sequence reads: CASSLDRLAGNNEQFF.

The chain recombines TRBV19 with TRBJ2-5; checking the TCRdb D call of TRBD2 is not possible without DNA. Germline assignment: CDR1 LNHDA and CDR2 SQIVND (reference sequence). There are 13 residues in the CDR3. CDR3 sequence: CASASGRQETQYF.

The rearrangement links TRBV20-1 to TRBJ1-5. The CDR3 runs to 15 residues. Germline lookup yields CDR1 DFQATT and CDR2 SNEGSKA (reference sequence). The CDR3 region is CSATPRAGGNQPQHF.

The V gene is TRBV28, the J gene TRBJ2-3; absent DNA, TCRdb's TRBD1 call cannot be checked. Germline CDR1 is MDHEN and CDR2 is SYDVKM. The CDR3 is 15 amino acids. CDR3 region: CASSPGTDSTDTQYF.

The chain's CDR3 is CASSRGEGGYNEQFF. The rearrangement joins TRBV6-5 to TRBJ2-1; TCRdb reports TRBD1, a call that lacks DNA to check it against. The germline CDR1 and CDR2 sequences are MNHEY and SVGAGI. The CDR3 runs to 15 residues.

This chain connects TRBV29-1 to TRBJ2-5. The CDR3 consists of 12 residues. Germline lookup yields CDR1 SQVTM and CDR2 ANQGSEA. The CDR3 sequence is CSVAVGQETQYF.

The chain links TRBV7-6 to TRBJ2-3. Per the germline V gene, CDR1 is SGHVS and CDR2 is FNYEAQ. The CDR3 is made up of 15 amino acids. The CDR3 region is CASSLGGVRTDTQYF. The full variable domain, with the rest looked up from reference TRBV7-6 and TRBJ2-3, is GAGVSQSPRYKVTKRGQDVALRCDPISGHVSLYWYRQALGQGPEFLTYFNYEAQQDKSGLPNDRFSAERPEGSISTLTIQRTEQRDSAMYRCASSLGGVRTDTQYFGPGTRLTVL.

This sequence joins TRBV12-3 or TRBV12-4 and TRBJ1-2. This CDR3 has 14 residues. Here the CDR3 reads CASSLLDGRDGYTF.

This rearrangement joins TRBV25-1 to TRBJ1-2; the D call from TCRdb, TRBD1, cannot be confirmed without DNA. Germline CDR1 MGHDK, CDR2 SYGVNS. The CDR3 extends over 16 amino acids. This CDR3 reads CASSDVDAKRGYGYTF.

The chain couples TRBV29-1 to TRBJ1-1; checking the TCRdb D call of TRBD1 is not possible without DNA. Per germline, CDR1 SQVTM and CDR2 ANQGSEA. The CDR3 runs 13 residues. This CDR3 is CSVPWTGRTEAFF.